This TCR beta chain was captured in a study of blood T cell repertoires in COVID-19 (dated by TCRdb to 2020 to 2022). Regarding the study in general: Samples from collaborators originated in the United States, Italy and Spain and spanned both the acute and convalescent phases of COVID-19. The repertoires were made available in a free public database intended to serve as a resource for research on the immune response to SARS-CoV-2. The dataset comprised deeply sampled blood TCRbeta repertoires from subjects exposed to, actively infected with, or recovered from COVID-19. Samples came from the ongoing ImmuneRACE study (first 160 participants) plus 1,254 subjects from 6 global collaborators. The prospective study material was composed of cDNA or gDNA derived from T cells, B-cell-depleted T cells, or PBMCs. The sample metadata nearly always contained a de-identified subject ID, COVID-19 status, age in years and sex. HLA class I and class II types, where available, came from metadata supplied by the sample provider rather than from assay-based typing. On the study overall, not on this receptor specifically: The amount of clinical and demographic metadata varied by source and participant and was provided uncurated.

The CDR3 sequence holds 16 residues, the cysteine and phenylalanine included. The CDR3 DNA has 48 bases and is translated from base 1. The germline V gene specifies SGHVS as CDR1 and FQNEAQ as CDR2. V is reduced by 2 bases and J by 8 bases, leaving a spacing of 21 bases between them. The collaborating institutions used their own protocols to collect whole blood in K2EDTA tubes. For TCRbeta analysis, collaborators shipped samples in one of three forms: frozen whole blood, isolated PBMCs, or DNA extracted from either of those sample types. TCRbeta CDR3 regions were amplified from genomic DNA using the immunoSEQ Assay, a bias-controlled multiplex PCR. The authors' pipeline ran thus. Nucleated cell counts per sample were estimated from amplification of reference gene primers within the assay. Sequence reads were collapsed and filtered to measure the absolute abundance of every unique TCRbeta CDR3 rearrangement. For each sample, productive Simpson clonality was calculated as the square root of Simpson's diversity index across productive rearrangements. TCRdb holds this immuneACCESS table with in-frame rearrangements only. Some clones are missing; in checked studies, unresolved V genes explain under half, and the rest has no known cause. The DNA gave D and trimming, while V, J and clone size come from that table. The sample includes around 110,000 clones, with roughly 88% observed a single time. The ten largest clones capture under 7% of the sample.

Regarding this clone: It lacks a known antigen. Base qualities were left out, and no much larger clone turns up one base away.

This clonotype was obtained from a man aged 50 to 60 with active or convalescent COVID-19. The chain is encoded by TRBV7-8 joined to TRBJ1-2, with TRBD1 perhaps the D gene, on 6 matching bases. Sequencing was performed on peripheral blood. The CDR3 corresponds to CASSLNPGEARRGYTF. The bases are TGTGCCAGCAGCTTAAATCCAGGGGAAGCTAGGAGAGGCTACACCTTC.